These 13 T cell receptor beta chains share one sample of origin, sequenced in a study of T cell changes during pregnancy in multiple sclerosis. TCRdb's copy holds only in-frame clones and misses some; the assay was immunoSEQ multiplex PCR. The sample yields 40,000 to 50,000 clones, nearly 90% seen once. Sequenced here: CD4+ T cells from peripheral blood mononuclear cells, sampled in the first trimester of pregnancy. All receptors come from a female donor with multiple sclerosis, enrolled in a pregnancy study.

The V and J genes are TRBV4-3 and TRBJ1-4; maybe TRBD1 (6 bases). This CDR3 is built from 16 residues. V lost 1 base and J 3 bases, leaving 12 bases between the germline ends. Germline assignment: CDR1 LGHNA and CDR2 YSLEER. CDR3 sequence reads: CASSQGDSGANEKLFF. The CDR3 DNA reads TGCGCCAGCAGCCAAGGGGATTCAGGGGCTAATGAAAAACTGTTTTTT.

Note on this clone: The junction departs from the called germline gene at one end, perhaps through a read error. V usage is TRBV7-3 and J usage is TRBJ2-6, with TRBD2 matching 8 bases. Germline CDR1 and CDR2: SGHTA and FQGTGA. The CDR3 is made up of 17 amino acids. CDR3 loop: CASSSVAGPSAANVLTF. CDR3 bases: TGTGCCAGCAGCTCAGTAGCGGGACCTTCTGCGGCCAACGTCCTGACTTTC.

V is TRBV28 and J is TRBJ2-3; 9 bases are shared with TRBD2. CDR1 is MDHEN, CDR2 SYDVKM, per germline. CDR3 length: 17 amino acids. V dropped 2 bases and J dropped 2; count of bases not matched to a gene: 8. The CDR3 is CASSLPGAGGVTDTQYF. The CDR3 nucleotides read TGTGCCAGCAGTTTACCTGGTGCGGGGGGGGTCACAGATACGCAGTATTTT.

The chain recombines TRBV5-1 with TRBJ1-4, with a tentative D call TRBD1 (5 bases). The germline V and J ends were trimmed by 2 bases and 6 bases, with 14 bases remaining between them. Per germline, CDR1 SGHRS and CDR2 YFSETQ. The CDR3 totals 15 residues. CDR3 protein: CASSFGGPGDEKLFF. The CDR3 DNA sequence: TGCGCCAGCAGCTTCGGGGGACCGGGAGATGAAAAACTGTTTTTT.

The chain links TRBV7-3 to TRBJ1-2, with D possibly being TRBD1 (5 bases). The CDR3 covers 14 residues. V lost 0 bases and J lost 7, with 12 bases in between. The germline V gene has CDR1 SGHTA and CDR2 FQGTGA. The CDR3, as DNA: TGTGCCAGCAGCTTAACCCCCCAGGGAGGTGGCTACACCTTC. Encoded protein: CASSLTPQGGGYTF.

The chain carries TRBV28 and TRBJ1-4; possible D gene TRBD1, 6 bases. In germline, CDR1 is MDHEN, CDR2 SYDVKM. Trimming cost V 3 bases and J 4 bases, with 12 bases left between them. The CDR3 sequence is 15 residues long. CDR3 sequence reads: CASSLWDTGNEKLFF. The CDR3 coding sequence is TGTGCCAGCAGTTTGTGGGACACCGGTAATGAAAAACTGTTTTTT.

This chain connects TRBV9 to TRBJ2-3, with 8 bases that match TRBD2. From germline, CDR1 is SGDLS and CDR2 YYNGEE. The CDR3 loop spans 15 amino acids. The V segment lost 3 bases and the J segment 4 bases; nucleotides outside the gene matches: 7. The CDR3 nucleotides are TGTGCCAGCAGCGAACTAGTAGCGGGACCAGATACGCAGTATTTT. This gives the protein CASSELVAGPDTQYF.

The chain uses TRBV7-9 and TRBJ1-4, with D possibly TRBD1 on 5 matching bases. CDR1 is SEHNR and CDR2 is FQNEAQ in the germline V gene (reference sequence). Trimming pared 1 base from V and 2 bases from J, leaving 8 bases between. CDR3 length: 15 amino acids. The CDR3, as DNA: TGTGCCAGCAGCTTAGTATCAGGGACTAATGAAAAACTGTTTTTT. It encodes CASSLVSGTNEKLFF.

The gene calls are TRBV5-1 and TRBJ2-2, with TRBD2 identical over 8 bases. CDR1 SGHRS and CDR2 YFSETQ come from the germline V gene. V lost 0 bases, J lost 6 bases, and 13 bases stayed unmatched. The CDR3 contains 18 residues. DNA for the CDR3: TGCGCCAGCAGCTTGGAAGGGGTCGCTAGCGGGCTAGCCGGGGAGCTGTTTTTT. Translating gives CASSLEGVASGLAGELFF.

V usage is TRBV7-9 and J usage is TRBJ1-1; D is uncertain. Germline V gene data show CDR1 as SEHNR and CDR2 as FQNEAQ (reference sequence). The V and J ends lost 6 bases and 7 bases respectively, with 12 bases between them. This CDR3 region has 12 residues. The CDR3 region is CASRLEGSEAFF. The CDR3 DNA follows: TGTGCCAGCAGGCTCGAGGGTAGTGAAGCTTTCTTT.

This clone was counted a few times. The genes are TRBV4-2 and TRBJ1-1, with TRBD1 matching 8 bases. The J segment lost 1 base and the V segment lost 2 bases, leaving 6 bases of the junction unmatched. This CDR3 is 16 amino acids long. Per the germline V gene, CDR1 is LGHNA and CDR2 is YNFKEQ. CDR3 protein: CASSQPEGTGNTEAFF. CDR3 in DNA: TGTGCCAGCAGCCAACCCGAAGGGACAGGGAACACTGAAGCTTTCTTT.

The chain is built from TRBV6-5 and TRBJ1-2, with TRBD1 matching over 9 bases. Germline lookup yields CDR1 MNHEY and CDR2 SVGAGI. V trimming: 2 bases; J trimming: 5 bases; junction bases outside the gene matches: 6. There are 15 residues in the CDR3. In DNA, the CDR3 is TGTGCCAGCAGTTACAAAGACAGGGGGGGTTATGGCTACACCTTC. Encoded protein: CASSYKDRGGYGYTF.

This chain uses TRBV28 with TRBJ2-7, with TRBD1 matching over 7 bases. The germline V gene has CDR1 MDHEN and CDR2 SYDVKM. The junction had 8 bases not matched to a gene; V was cut back by 3 bases and J by 0 bases. The CDR3 is 16 amino acids. Written as DNA, the CDR3 is TGTGCCAGCAGTTTTACCCTCCCAGGGGGCTCCTACGAGCAGTACTTC. Translating gives CASSFTLPGGSYEQYF.